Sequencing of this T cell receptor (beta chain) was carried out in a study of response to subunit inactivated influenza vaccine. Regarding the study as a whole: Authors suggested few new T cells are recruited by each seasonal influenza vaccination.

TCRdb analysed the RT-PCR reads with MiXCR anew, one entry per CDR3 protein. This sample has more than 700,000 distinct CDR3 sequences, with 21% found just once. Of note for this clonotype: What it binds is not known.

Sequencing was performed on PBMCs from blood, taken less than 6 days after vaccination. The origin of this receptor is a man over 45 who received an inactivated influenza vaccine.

In nucleotides, the CDR3 is TGCGCCAGCAGCTTGGGTGCGGGGAACCAAGAGACCCAGTACTTC. This translates into CASSLGAGNQETQYF. This chain links TRBV5-1 with TRBJ2-5; the D gene is possibly TRBD2 (6 bases). Per germline, CDR1 SGHRS and CDR2 YFSETQ. The CDR3 is 15 amino acids. V lost 0 bases and J 0 bases, leaving 9 bases between the germline ends.